Listed below are T cell receptor beta chains from one sample, sequenced in a study of patients and donors after allogeneic stem cell transplantation. TCRdb reprocessed the RT-PCR reads via MiXCR and lists one record per CDR3 protein. The data hold fewer than 200,000 distinct CDR3 sequences, with 30% observed a single time. Input material: blood, either unsorted or a sorted T cell fraction (not recorded which). These receptors all come from a human donor who was either an allogeneic HSCT recipient or a stem cell or donor lymphocyte infusion donor (not recorded which). It is not recorded whose cells these are; they may come from a transplant donor. Each CDR3 is given with its conserved first and last residue. The order of the fields is D gene, J gene, V gene, clone size, CDR3 protein, CDR3 DNA. D genes are given only for firm matches. Clone size, where shown, is once, few, many, or a class for clones that have expanded.

>.|TRBJ2-2|TRBV12-3/TRBV12-4|.
CASSPRANTGELFF
TGTGCCAGCAGCCCCCGGGCGAACACCGGGGAGCTGTTTTTT
>TRBD1|TRBJ1-3|TRBV11-2|few
CASSLAYRGSSGNTIYF
TGTGCCAGCAGCTTAGCCTACAGGGGAAGTTCGGGAAACACCATATATTTT
>.|TRBJ1-5|TRBV27|few
CASRLGNQPQHF
TGTGCCAGCAGGCTGGGGAACCAGCCCCAGCATTTT
>TRBD2|TRBJ2-1|TRBV25-1|.
CASSESSGGPDFNEQFF
TGTGCCAGCAGTGAATCTAGCGGGGGTCCTGATTTCAATGAGCAGTTCTTC
>.|TRBJ2-3|TRBV12-3/TRBV12-4|.
CASNRLVTDTQYF
TGTGCCAGCAACCGACTAGTCACAGATACGCAGTATTTT
>.|TRBJ1-5|TRBV21-1|.
CASSSRDRGRFADQPQHF
TGTGCCAGCAGCAGCCGGGACAGGGGGCGATTCGCCGATCAGCCCCAGCATTTT
>.|TRBJ2-1|TRBV15|few
CATSRDLGGRNEQFF
TGTGCCACCAGCAGAGATTTAGGGGGGCGCAATGAGCAGTTCTTC
>TRBD2|TRBJ2-1|TRBV24-1|medium-sized
CATSDPGTIDNEQFF
TGTGCCACCAGTGATCCCGGGACTATAGACAATGAGCAGTTCTTC
>.|TRBJ1-4|TRBV5-1|many
CASSYDRNEKLFF
TGCGCCAGCAGCTACGACCGAAATGAAAAACTGTTTTTT
>.|TRBJ2-5|TRBV5-6|few
CASSLEGGQETQYF
TGTGCCAGCAGCTTGGAGGGGGGACAAGAGACCCAGTACTTC
>.|TRBJ2-2|TRBV4-3|few
CASSQDGTGELFF
TGCGCCAGCAGCCAAGATGGGACCGGGGAGCTGTTTTTT
>.|TRBJ1-6|TRBV4-1|few
CASSQTSGKVPNSPLHF
TGCGCCAGCAGCCAGACCTCCGGGAAGGTTCCTAATTCACCCCTCCACTTT
>TRBD2|TRBJ2-5|TRBV3-1|few
CASSPLGLAVTAGQETQYF
TGTGCCAGCAGCCCACTAGGACTAGCGGTAACCGCCGGACAAGAGACCCAGTACTTC
>.|TRBJ2-7|TRBV30|.
CAYGQGGYYEQYF
TGTGCCTACGGTCAGGGTGGCTACTACGAGCAGTACTTC
>TRBD1|TRBJ2-1|TRBV2|.
CASSGTGYEQFF
TGTGCCAGCAGTGGGACAGGGTATGAGCAGTTCTTC
>.|TRBJ1-1|TRBV2|.
CASSEAPASNTEAFF
TGTGCCAGCAGTGAAGCGCCCGCCTCTAACACTGAAGCTTTCTTT
>.|TRBJ2-3|TRBV12-3/TRBV12-4|few
CASSSIEFAQYF
TGTGCCAGCAGTTCCATTGAGTTTGCGCAGTATTTT
>TRBD1|TRBJ1-4|TRBV29-1|.
CSSRQGEKLFF
TGCAGCTCCAGACAGGGCGAAAAACTGTTTTTT
>.|TRBJ1-2|TRBV6-1|many
CASSQTGTPYGYTF
TGTGCCAGCAGTCAAACCGGGACACCTTATGGCTACACCTTC
>.|TRBJ2-2|TRBV7-9|few
CASSLSGPQSGELFF
TGTGCCAGCAGCTTATCCGGCCCCCAGTCCGGGGAGCTGTTTTTT
>.|TRBJ2-7|TRBV10-3|.
CASTRTTASSYEQYF
TGTGCCTCCACCCGGACGACCGCCAGCTCCTACGAGCAGTACTTC
>.|TRBJ2-2|TRBV4-3|.
CASSQWGSGELFF
TGCGCCAGCAGCCAATGGGGCTCCGGGGAGCTGTTTTTT
>.|TRBJ2-1|TRBV21-1|.
CASSKAQLLSYNEQFF
TGTGCCAGCAGCAAAGCACAGCTTTTATCCTACAATGAGCAGTTCTTC
>TRBD1|TRBJ1-5|TRBV10-3|few
CAISERGQFSNQPQHF
TGTGCCATCAGTGAGAGGGGACAGTTTAGCAATCAGCCCCAGCATTTT
>TRBD2|TRBJ2-1|TRBV5-4|.
CASSSGLAAHNEQFF
TGTGCCAGCAGCTCCGGACTAGCGGCCCACAATGAGCAGTTCTTC
>TRBD2|TRBJ2-1|TRBV7-9|.
CASSLPKWSGSERNEQFF
TGTGCCAGCAGCTTACCCAAATGGAGCGGGAGTGAACGCAATGAGCAGTTCTTC
>TRBD2|TRBJ2-3|TRBV20-1|.
CSAPGVAGATDTQYF
TGCAGTGCTCCCGGGGTAGCGGGAGCAACAGATACGCAGTATTTT